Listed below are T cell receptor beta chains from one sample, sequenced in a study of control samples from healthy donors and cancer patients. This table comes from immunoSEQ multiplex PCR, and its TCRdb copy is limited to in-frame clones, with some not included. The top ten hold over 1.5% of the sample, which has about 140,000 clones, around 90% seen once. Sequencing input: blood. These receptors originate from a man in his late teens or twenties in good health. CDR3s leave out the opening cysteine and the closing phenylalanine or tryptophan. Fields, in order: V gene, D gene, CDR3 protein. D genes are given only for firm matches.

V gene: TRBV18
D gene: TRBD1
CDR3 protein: ASSDRQGQIYEQY

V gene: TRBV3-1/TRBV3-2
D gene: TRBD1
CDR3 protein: ASREDRGLNTEAF

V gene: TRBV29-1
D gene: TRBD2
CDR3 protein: SAGDAGVVNEQF

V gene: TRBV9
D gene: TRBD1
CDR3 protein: ASSVDRVTEAF

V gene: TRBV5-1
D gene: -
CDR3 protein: ASSLDVDSPLH

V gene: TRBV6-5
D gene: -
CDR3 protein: ASSYRARAYHEQY

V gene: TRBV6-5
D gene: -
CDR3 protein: ASVLYNEEGNGYT

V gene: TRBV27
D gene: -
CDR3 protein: ASRTPSYEQY

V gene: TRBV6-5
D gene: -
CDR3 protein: ASSIDSRQETQY

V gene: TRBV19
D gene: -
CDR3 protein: ASSMGGPGEQY

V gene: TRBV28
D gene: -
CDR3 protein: ASSSRVNQPQH

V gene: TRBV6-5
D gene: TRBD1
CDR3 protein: ASSRGTGIGQPQH

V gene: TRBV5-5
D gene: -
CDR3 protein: ASSLGVGTEAF

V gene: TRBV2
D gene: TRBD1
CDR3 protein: ASISGTGSSEQY

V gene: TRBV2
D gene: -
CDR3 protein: ASRPSGQGGRPI

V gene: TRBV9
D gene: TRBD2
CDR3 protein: ASSVVTSGGPDGEQF

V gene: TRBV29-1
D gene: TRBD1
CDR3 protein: SVEQGGTEAF

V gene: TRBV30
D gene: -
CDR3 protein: AWSVGGNQPQH

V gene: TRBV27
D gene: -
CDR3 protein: ASSLSDSGAEY